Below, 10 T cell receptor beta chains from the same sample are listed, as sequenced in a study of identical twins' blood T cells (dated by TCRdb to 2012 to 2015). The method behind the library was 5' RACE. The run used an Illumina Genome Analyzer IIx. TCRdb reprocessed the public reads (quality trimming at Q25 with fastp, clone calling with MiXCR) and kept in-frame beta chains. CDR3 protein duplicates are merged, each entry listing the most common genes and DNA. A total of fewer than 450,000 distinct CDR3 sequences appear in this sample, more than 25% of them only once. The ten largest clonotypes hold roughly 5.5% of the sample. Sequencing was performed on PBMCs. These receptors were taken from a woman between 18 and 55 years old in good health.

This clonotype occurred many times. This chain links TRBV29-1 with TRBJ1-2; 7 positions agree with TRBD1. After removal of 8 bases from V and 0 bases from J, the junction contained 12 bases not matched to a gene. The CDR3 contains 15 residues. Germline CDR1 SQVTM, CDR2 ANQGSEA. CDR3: CSTFRDSDSNYGYTF. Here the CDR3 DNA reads TGCAGCACCTTCCGGGACAGCGATTCTAACTATGGCTACACCTTC. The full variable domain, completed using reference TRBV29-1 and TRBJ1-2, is SAVISQKPSRDICQRGTSLTIQCQVDSQVTMMFWYRQQPGQSLTLIATANQGSEATYESGFVIDKFPISRPNLTFSTLTVSNMSPEDSSIYLCSTFRDSDSNYGYTFGSGTRLTVV.

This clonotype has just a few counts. As DNA, the CDR3 is TGCAGTGCTAGAGTCAGTGGGACCCTCATTTATGGCTACACCTTC. Amino acid sequence: CSARVSGTLIYGYTF. The genes are TRBV20-1 and TRBJ1-2; perhaps TRBD1 as D (5 bases). V lost 1 base to trimming and J lost 5 bases, with 17 bases between them. The CDR3 loop spans 15 amino acids. CDR1 and CDR2 (germline): DFQATT, SNEGSKA (reference sequence).

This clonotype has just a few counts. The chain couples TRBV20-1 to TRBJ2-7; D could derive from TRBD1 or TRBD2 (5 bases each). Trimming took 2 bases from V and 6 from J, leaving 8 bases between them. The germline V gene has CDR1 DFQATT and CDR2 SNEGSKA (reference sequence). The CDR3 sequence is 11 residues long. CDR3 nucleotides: TGCAGTGCTAGAAATGGGGGCGAGCAGTACTTC. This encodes CSARNGGEQYF.

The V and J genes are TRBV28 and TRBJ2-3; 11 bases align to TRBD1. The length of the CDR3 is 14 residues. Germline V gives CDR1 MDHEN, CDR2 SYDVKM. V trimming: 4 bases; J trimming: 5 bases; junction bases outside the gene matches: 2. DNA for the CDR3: TGTGCCAGCAGTTGGACAGGGGGCGAAGATACGCAGTATTTT. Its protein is CASSWTGGEDTQYF.

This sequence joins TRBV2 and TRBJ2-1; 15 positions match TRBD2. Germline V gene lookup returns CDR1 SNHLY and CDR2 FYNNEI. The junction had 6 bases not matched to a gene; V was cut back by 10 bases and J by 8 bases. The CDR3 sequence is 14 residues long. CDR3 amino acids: CATRTSGGDHEQFF. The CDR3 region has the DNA TGTGCCACCCGGACTAGCGGGGGGGACCATGAGCAGTTCTTC.

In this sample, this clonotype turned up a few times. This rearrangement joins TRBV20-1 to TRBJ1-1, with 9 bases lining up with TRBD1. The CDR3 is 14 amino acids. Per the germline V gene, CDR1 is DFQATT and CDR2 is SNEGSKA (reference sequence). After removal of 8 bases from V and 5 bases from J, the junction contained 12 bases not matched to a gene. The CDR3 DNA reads TGCAGTCTAAGATACGGACAGGGGAGGACTGAAGCTTTCTTT. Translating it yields CSLRYGQGRTEAFF.

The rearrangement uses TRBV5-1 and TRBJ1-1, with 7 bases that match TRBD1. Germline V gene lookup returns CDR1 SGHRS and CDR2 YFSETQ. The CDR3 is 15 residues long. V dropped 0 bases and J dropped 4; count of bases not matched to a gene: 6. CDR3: CASSLDGQEVTEAFF. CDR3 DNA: TGCGCCAGCAGCTTGGACGGACAGGAGGTCACTGAAGCTTTCTTT.

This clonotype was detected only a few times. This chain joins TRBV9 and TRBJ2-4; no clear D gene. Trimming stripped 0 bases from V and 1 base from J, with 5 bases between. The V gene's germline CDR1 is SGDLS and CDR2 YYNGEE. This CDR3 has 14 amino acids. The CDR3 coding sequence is TGTGCCAGCAGCGTAGGGTGGGCCAAAAACATTCAGTACTTC. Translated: CASSVGWAKNIQYF.

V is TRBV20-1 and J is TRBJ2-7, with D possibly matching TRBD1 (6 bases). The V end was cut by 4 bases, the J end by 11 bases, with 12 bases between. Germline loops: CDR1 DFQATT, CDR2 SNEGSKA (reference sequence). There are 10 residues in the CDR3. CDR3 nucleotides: TGCAGTGCTAAGTATTCAGGGGAGTACTTC. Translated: CSAKYSGEYF.

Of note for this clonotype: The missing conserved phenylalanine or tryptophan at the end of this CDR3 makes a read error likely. CDR3: CSARGGSSGNTIYL. As DNA, the CDR3 is TGCAGTGCTAGGGGCGGAAGCTCTGGAAACACCATATATCTT. The chain joins TRBV20-1 to TRBJ1-3; D gene ambiguous. Trimming stripped 3 bases from V and 0 bases from J, with 9 bases between. In germline, CDR1 is DFQATT, CDR2 SNEGSKA (reference sequence). The CDR3 runs 14 residues.